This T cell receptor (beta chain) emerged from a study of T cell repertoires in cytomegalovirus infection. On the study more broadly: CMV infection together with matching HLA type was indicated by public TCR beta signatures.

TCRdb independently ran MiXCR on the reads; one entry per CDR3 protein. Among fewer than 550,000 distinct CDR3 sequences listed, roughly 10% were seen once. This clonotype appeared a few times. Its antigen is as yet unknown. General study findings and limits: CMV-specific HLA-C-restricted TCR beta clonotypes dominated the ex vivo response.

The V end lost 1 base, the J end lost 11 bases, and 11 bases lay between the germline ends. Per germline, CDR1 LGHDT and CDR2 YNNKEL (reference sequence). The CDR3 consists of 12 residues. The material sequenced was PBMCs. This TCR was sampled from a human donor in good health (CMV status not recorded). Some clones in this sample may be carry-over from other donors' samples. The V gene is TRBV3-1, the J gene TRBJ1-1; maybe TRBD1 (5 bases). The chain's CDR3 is CASSQGRGRAFF. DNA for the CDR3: TGTGCCAGCAGCCAAGGACGGGGGAGGGCTTTCTTT.